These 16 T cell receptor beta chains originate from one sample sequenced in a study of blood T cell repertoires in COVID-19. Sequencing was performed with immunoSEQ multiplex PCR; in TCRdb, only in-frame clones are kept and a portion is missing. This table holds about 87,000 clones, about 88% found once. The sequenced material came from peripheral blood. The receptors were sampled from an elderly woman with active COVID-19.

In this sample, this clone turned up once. The CDR3 sequence is CASSLGTSGTELFF. CDR3 sequence (DNA): TGTGCCAGCAGCTTAGGGACTAGCGGGACCGAGCTGTTTTTT. The chain joins TRBV11-3 to TRBJ2-2, with TRBD2 identical over 12 bases. This CDR3 is 14 amino acids long. The V gene end was trimmed by 1 base and the J gene end by 11 bases; junction bases not matched to a gene: 2. Germline values: CDR1 SGHNT, CDR2 YENEEA.

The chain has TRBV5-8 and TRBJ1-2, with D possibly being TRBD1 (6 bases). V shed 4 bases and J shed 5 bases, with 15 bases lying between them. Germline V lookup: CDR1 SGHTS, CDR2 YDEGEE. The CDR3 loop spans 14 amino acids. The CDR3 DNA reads TGTGCCAGCAGCACCACTACAGGGAATTATGGCTACACCTTC. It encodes CASSTTTGNYGYTF.

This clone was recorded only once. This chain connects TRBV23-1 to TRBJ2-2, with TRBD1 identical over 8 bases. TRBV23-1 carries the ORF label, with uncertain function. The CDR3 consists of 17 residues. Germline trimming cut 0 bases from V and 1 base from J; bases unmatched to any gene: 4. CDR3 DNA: TGCGCCAGCAGTCAATCTCGGGGACAGGTGAACACCGGGGAGCTGTTTTTT. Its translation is CASSQSRGQVNTGELFF.

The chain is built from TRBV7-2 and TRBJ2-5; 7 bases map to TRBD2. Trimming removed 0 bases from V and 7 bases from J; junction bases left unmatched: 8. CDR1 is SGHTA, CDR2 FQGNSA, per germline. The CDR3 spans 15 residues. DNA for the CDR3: TGTGCCAGCAGCTTAGCCGGGACCCCGGGGGGGACCCAGTACTTC. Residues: CASSLAGTPGGTQYF.

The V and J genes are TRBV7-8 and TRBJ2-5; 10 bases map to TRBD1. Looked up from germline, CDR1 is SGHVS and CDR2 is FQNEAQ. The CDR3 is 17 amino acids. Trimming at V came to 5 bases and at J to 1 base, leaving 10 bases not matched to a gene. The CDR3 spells CASSIAGTGAVQETQYF. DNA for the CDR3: TGTGCCAGCAGCATCGCAGGGACAGGGGCCGTCCAAGAGACCCAGTACTTC.

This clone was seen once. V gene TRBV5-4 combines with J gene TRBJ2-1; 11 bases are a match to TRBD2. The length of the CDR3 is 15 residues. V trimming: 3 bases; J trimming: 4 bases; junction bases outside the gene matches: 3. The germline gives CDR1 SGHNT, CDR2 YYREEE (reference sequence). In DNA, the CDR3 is TGTGCCAGCAGCTCAGGGACTAGCGGTTACAATGAGCAGTTCTTC. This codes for CASSSGTSGYNEQFF.

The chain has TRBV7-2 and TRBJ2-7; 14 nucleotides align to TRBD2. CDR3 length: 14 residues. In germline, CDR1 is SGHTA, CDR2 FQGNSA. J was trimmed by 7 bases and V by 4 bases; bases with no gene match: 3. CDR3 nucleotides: TGTGCCAGCAGCTCGACTAGCGGGAGGGGTGAGCAGTACTTC. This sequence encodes CASSSTSGRGEQYF.

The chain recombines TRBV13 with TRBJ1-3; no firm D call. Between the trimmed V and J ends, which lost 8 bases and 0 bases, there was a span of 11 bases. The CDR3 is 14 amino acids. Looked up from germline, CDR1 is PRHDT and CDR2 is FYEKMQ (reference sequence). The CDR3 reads CASSDLSSGNTIYF. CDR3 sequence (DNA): TGTGCCAGCTCGGACTTATCCTCTGGAAACACCATATATTTT.

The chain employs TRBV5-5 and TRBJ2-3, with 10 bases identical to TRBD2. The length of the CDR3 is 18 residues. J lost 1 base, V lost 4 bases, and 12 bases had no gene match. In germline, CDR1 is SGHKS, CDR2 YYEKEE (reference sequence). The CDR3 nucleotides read TGTGCCAGCAGCCCCACAGGACTAGCGGTTTTGCGCACAGATACGCAGTATTTT. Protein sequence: CASSPTGLAVLRTDTQYF.

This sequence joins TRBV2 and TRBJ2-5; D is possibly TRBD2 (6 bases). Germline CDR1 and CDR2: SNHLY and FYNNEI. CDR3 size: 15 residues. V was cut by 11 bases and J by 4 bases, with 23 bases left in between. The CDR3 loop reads CAFHPPAGSGETQYF. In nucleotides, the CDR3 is TGTGCCTTCCATCCCCCCGCTGGTAGCGGAGAGACCCAGTACTTC.

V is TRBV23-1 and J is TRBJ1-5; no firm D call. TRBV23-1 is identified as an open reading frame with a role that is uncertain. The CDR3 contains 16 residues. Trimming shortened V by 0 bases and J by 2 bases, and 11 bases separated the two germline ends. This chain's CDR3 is CASSQSRGLRNQPQHF. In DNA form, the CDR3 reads TGCGCCAGCAGTCAATCGAGAGGGTTACGCAATCAGCCCCAGCATTTT.

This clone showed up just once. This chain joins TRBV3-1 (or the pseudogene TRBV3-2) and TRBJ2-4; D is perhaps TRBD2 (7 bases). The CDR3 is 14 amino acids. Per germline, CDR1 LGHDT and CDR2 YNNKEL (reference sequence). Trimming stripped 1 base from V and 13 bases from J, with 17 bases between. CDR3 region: CASSQGYGGALQYF. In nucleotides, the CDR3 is TGTGCCAGCAGCCAAGGATATGGGGGGGCGTTGCAGTACTTC.

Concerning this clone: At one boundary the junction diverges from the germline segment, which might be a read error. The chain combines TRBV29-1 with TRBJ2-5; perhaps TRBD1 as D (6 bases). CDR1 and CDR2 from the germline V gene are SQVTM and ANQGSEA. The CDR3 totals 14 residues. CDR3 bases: TGCAGCGTTGAAGATTGGGCAGGGGTTGAGACCCGGTACTTC. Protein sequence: CSVEDWAGVETRYF. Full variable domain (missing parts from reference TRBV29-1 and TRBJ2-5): SAVISQKPSRDICQRGTSLTIQCQVDSQVTMMFWYRQQPGQSLTLIATANQGSEATYESGFVIDKFPISRPNLTFSTLTVSNMSPEDSSIYLCSVEDWAGVETRYFGPGTRLLVL.

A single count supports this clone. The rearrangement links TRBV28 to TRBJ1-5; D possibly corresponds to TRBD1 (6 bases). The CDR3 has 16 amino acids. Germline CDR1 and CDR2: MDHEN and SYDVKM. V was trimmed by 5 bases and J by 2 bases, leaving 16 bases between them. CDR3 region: CASSLYQGYGNQPQHF. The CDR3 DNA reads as TGTGCCAGCAGTCTTTATCAGGGGTACGGCAATCAGCCCCAGCATTTT. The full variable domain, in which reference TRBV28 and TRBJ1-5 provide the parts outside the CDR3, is DVKVTQSSRYLVKRTGEKVFLECVQDMDHENMFWYRQDPGLGLRLIYFSYDVKMKEKGDIPEGYSVSREKKERFSLILESASTNQTSMYLCASSLYQGYGNQPQHFGDGTRLSIL.

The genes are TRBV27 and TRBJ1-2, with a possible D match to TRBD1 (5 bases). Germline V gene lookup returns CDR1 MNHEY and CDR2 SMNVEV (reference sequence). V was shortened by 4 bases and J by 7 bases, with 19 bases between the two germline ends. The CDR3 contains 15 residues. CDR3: CASSSDRQSSGGYTF. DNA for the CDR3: TGTGCCAGCAGTTCTGACAGACAATCCAGTGGTGGCTACACCTTC.

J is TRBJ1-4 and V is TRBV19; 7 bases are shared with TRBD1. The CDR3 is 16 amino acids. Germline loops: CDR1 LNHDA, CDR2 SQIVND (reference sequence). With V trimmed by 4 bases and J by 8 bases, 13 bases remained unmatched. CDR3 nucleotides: TGTGCCAGTAGTAGGGGGACAGCCGGCCTAGGGGAAAAACTGTTTTTT. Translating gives CASSRGTAGLGEKLFF. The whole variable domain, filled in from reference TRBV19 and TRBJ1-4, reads DGGITQSPKYLFRKEGQNVTLSCEQNLNHDAMYWYRQDPGQGLRLIYYSQIVNDFQKGDIAEGYSVSREKKESFPLTVTSAQKNPTAFYLCASSRGTAGLGEKLFFGSGTQLSVL.